These 9 T cell receptor beta chains were all obtained from the same sample, sequenced in a study. TCRdb reanalysed the RT-PCR reads using MiXCR and keeps one entry per CDR3 protein. The data contain about 680,000 distinct CDR3 sequences, 13% to 15% of them singletons. The sample was memory CD4+ T cells from blood. The receptors come from a female donor in good health, serving as a healthy control.

The chain has TRBV2 and TRBJ1-4; D unresolved. CDR3 length: 15 amino acids. The ends were cut back, 6 bases at V and 0 bases at J, with 11 bases in the middle. Germline lookup yields CDR1 SNHLY and CDR2 FYNNEI. The DNA for the CDR3 is TGTGCCAGCAGGGCGTACAGTGCAACTAATGAAAAACTGTTTTTT. Protein: CASRAYSATNEKLFF. The complete variable domain, with remaining parts taken from reference TRBV2 and TRBJ1-4, reads EPEVTQTPSHQVTQMGQEVILRCVPISNHLYFYWYRQILGQKVEFLVSFYNNEISEKSEIFDDQFSVERPDGSNFTLKIRSTKLEDSAMYFCASRAYSATNEKLFFGSGTQLSVL.

This clonotype occurred many times. V and J are TRBV4-2 and TRBJ2-5; a weak D match, TRBD2 (6 bases). Trimming shortened V by 0 bases and J by 0 bases, and 14 bases separated the two germline ends. The length of the CDR3 is 17 residues. In germline, CDR1 is LGHNA, CDR2 YNFKEQ. The chain's CDR3 is CASSQDLRRAHQETQYF. The CDR3 region has the DNA TGTGCCAGCAGCCAAGATCTCCGGAGGGCTCACCAAGAGACCCAGTACTTC.

This clonotype was observed a handful of times. The rearrangement links TRBV20-1 to TRBJ2-5; D unclear. The germline V gene encodes CDR1 DFQATT and CDR2 SNEGSKA (reference sequence). The V gene lost 4 bases and the J gene lost 5 bases, with 11 bases spanning the gap. The CDR3 length is 12 residues. The CDR3 region is CSAKSDSETQYF. The CDR3 DNA is TGCAGTGCTAAAAGTGATTCGGAGACCCAGTACTTC.

This clonotype was counted at least ten times. The chain joins TRBV12-3 or TRBV12-4 to TRBJ2-7; D not certain. The CDR3 runs 12 residues. Trimming took 4 bases from V and 2 from J, leaving 6 bases between them. CDR3 in DNA: TGTGCCAGCAGTTACAGTGCCTACGAGCAGTACTTC. It translates to CASSYSAYEQYF.

The rearrangement links TRBV12-3 or TRBV12-4 to TRBJ2-7; possible D gene TRBD1, 6 bases. Trimming removed 4 bases at V and 3 bases at J, with 7 bases between. CDR3 size: 12 residues. CDR3 DNA: TGTGCCAGCAGTTACAGGGTCTACGAGCAGTACTTC. Amino acids: CASSYRVYEQYF.

This clonotype has just one count. This chain links TRBV20-1 with TRBJ2-1, with 9 bases that match TRBD2. TRBJ2-7 matches the DNA end more closely, so the J call is doubtful. The CDR3 has 13 residues. Germline V gene lookup returns CDR1 DFQATT and CDR2 SNEGSKA (reference sequence). CDR3 protein: CSASAGTSNEQYF. The CDR3 DNA is TGCAGTGCTAGCGCCGGGACTAGCAATGAGCAGTACTTC.

The chain recombines TRBV4-3 with TRBJ1-1; no definite D call. Germline V gene data show CDR1 as LGHNA and CDR2 as YSLEER. The CDR3 spans 13 residues. V was shortened by 1 base and J by 0 bases, with 3 bases between the two germline ends. CDR3 in amino acids: CASSQAMNTEAFF. In DNA form, the CDR3 reads TGCGCCAGCAGCCAAGCCATGAACACTGAAGCTTTCTTT.

This clonotype was seen a handful of times. The chain carries TRBV7-9 and TRBJ2-3; D tentatively reads TRBD1 or TRBD2 (6 bases each). The CDR3 runs to 15 residues. Germline CDR1 and CDR2: SEHNR and FQNEAQ (reference sequence). Trimming took off 7 bases at V and 3 bases at J, with 17 bases between the two ends. CDR3 amino acids: CASKRLGGETDTQYF. DNA for the CDR3: TGTGCCAGCAAGCGACTAGGGGGAGAGACAGATACGCAGTATTTT.

The rearrangement links TRBV7-2 to TRBJ2-1; possibly TRBD2 for D (6 bases). The CDR3 has 15 amino acids. In germline, CDR1 is SGHTA, CDR2 FQGNSA. The V gene lost 3 bases and the J gene lost 3 bases, with 12 bases spanning the gap. CDR3 in amino acids: CASSLTRSNYNEQFF. CDR3 sequence (DNA): TGTGCCAGCAGCTTGACTAGGTCGAACTACAATGAGCAGTTCTTC. Complete variable domain (other parts from reference TRBV7-2 and TRBJ2-1): GAGVSQSPSNKVTEKGKDVELRCDPISGHTALYWYRQSLGQGLEFLIYFQGNSAPDKSGLPSDRFSAERTGGSVSTLTIQRTQQEDSAVYLCASSLTRSNYNEQFFGPGTRLTVL.